These T cell receptor beta chains were read from a single sample in a study of cytomegalovirus exposure and HLA in healthy donors. This table comes from immunoSEQ multiplex PCR, and its TCRdb copy is limited to in-frame clones, with some not included. The sample holds about 42,000 clones; approximately 52% are singletons and the top ten take 12%. The sequencing input was PBMCs. All receptors derive from a human donor in good health. Both conserved end residues are part of each CDR3. A D gene is named only where the DNA matches it firmly. Not every row has a clone size; where given, it reads once, few, many or a size class.

d_call,v_call,clone_size,j_call,cdr3_aa,cdr3_nt
TRBD1,TRBV5-6,-,TRBJ2-5,CASSSRDSRETQYF,TGTGCCAGCAGCTCCCGGGACAGTCGGGAGACCCAGTACTTC
TRBD1,TRBV5-1,-,TRBJ1-4,CASSSGTDLNEKLFF,TGCGCCAGCAGCTCCGGGACAGACCTTAATGAAAAACTGTTTTTT
TRBD2,TRBV9,-,TRBJ2-1,CASSVAPLAGGYEQFF,TGTGCCAGCAGCGTAGCCCCGCTAGCGGGAGGATATGAGCAGTTCTTC
-,TRBV28,-,TRBJ2-7,CASSLVGGRGGDEQYF,TGTGCCAGCAGTTTAGTTGGAGGGAGAGGGGGCGACGAGCAGTACTTC
TRBD2,TRBV19,once,TRBJ2-7,CASSIVYGTSVYEQYF,TGTGCCAGTAGTATAGTTTACGGGACTAGCGTTTACGAGCAGTACTTC
-,TRBV5-1,-,TRBJ2-5,CASSLGAAGKETQYF,TGCGCCAGCAGCTTGGGTGCGGCAGGGAAAGAGACCCAGTACTTC
TRBD2,TRBV4-2,once,TRBJ2-3,CASSQDGDGRGTDTQYF,TGTGCCAGCAGCCAAGATGGCGACGGGAGGGGCACAGATACGCAGTATTTT
TRBD2,TRBV29-1,-,TRBJ2-1,CSAPPGTSVPGRSYNEQFF,TGCAGCGCCCCACCCGGGACTAGCGTCCCTGGGCGCTCCTACAATGAGCAGTTCTTC
TRBD1,TRBV6-5,-,TRBJ1-2,CASTDREGYGYTF,TGTGCCAGCACGGACAGGGAGGGCTATGGCTACACCTTC
-,TRBV5-6,-,TRBJ1-5,CASSLDSLSNQPQHF,TGTGCCAGCAGCTTGGACTCTCTCAGCAATCAGCCCCAGCATTTT
TRBD1,TRBV6-5,few,TRBJ1-5,CASSQQGPHQPQHF,TGTGCCAGCAGTCAACAGGGGCCCCATCAGCCCCAGCATTTT
TRBD2,TRBV27,-,TRBJ2-1,CASRRTSPFNEQFF,TGTGCCAGCAGACGGACTAGCCCCTTCAATGAGCAGTTCTTC
TRBD2,TRBV10-2,-,TRBJ2-1,CASSLREGRNEQFF,TGCGCCAGCAGCTTGCGGGAGGGCCGAAATGAGCAGTTCTTC
-,TRBV6-4,once,TRBJ2-1,CASSPSPGDSNEQFF,TGTGCCAGCAGCCCTTCCCCTGGGGACTCCAATGAGCAGTTCTTC
TRBD1,TRBV11-2,few,TRBJ1-2,CASSSGDRARYTF,TGTGCCAGCAGCTCCGGTGACAGGGCCCGCTACACCTTC
-,TRBV6-6,-,TRBJ1-4,CASSYSRVDEKLFF,TGTGCCAGCAGTTACTCCAGGGTTGATGAAAAACTGTTTTTT
TRBD1,TRBV6-6,-,TRBJ1-2,CASSQTRDSTYGYTF,TGTGCCAGCAGCCAGACCCGGGACAGCACATATGGCTACACCTTC
-,TRBV20-1,few,TRBJ1-1,CSARDDSEAFF,TGCAGTGCTAGAGACGACTCTGAAGCTTTCTTT
-,TRBV4-2,few,TRBJ2-7,CASSQRQDTYEQYF,TGTGCCAGCAGCCAACGACAGGATACCTACGAGCAGTACTTC
-,TRBV7-2,-,TRBJ1-2,CASSLYNYGYTF,TGTGCCAGCAGCTTATATAACTATGGCTACACCTTC
-,TRBV18,few,TRBJ1-2,CASSPASGDGYTF,TGTGCCAGCTCACCAGCATCCGGTGATGGCTACACCTTC
-,TRBV19,-,TRBJ2-2,CASSQGTNTGELFF,TGTGCCAGTTCCCAGGGGACAAACACCGGGGAGCTGTTTTTT
TRBD1,TRBV19,-,TRBJ1-1,CAGRRTGNTGAFF,TGTGCCGGTAGAAGGACAGGGAACACTGGAGCTTTCTTT
-,TRBV4-1,-,TRBJ1-4,CASSQNSFRGPTNEKLFF,TGCGCCAGCAGCCAAAATAGTTTCCGTGGGCCGACTAATGAAAAACTGTTTTTT
-,TRBV11-1,-,TRBJ2-7,CASSLGQGTVREQYF,TGTGCCAGCAGCTTAGGCCAGGGGACCGTCCGCGAGCAGTACTTC
TRBD1,TRBV29-1,-,TRBJ1-1,CSVATGAEAFF,TGCAGCGTCGCTACAGGGGCTGAAGCTTTCTTT
-,TRBV7-8,-,TRBJ2-7,CASSSTRTAGSEQYF,TGTGCCAGCAGCTCAACCCGGACAGCGGGAAGCGAGCAGTACTTC
-,TRBV25-1,-,TRBJ2-7,CASSLQGAPSYEQYF,TGTGCCAGCAGCCTACAGGGCGCCCCCTCCTACGAGCAGTACTTC
TRBD2,TRBV10-1,once,TRBJ2-1,CASSESTGRGRVRNEQFF,TGCGCCAGCAGTGAGTCGACCGGTCGCGGGAGGGTGAGGAATGAGCAGTTCTTC
TRBD2,TRBV15,few,TRBJ2-5,CATSPGRGGFQETQYF,TGTGCCACCAGCCCAGGACGGGGGGGTTTCCAAGAGACCCAGTACTTC
-,TRBV4-2,-,TRBJ1-4,CASSPDRYNEKLFF,TGTGCCAGCAGTCCCGACAGATATAATGAAAAACTGTTTTTT
TRBD1,TRBV11-2,-,TRBJ2-6,CASSPAGQGASGANVLTF,TGTGCCAGCAGCCCCGCGGGACAGGGGGCATCTGGGGCCAACGTCCTGACTTTC
TRBD2,TRBV9,few,TRBJ2-7,CASSVGASGFYEQYF,TGTGCCAGCAGCGTAGGGGCTAGCGGGTTCTACGAGCAGTACTTC
TRBD1,TRBV6-1,few,TRBJ1-2,CASSRGTGQNYGYTF,TGTGCCAGCAGCAGAGGGACAGGTCAGAACTATGGCTACACCTTC
-,TRBV4-3,-,TRBJ1-2,CASSQDLAVNYGYTF,TGCGCCAGCAGCCAAGATTTGGCAGTTAACTATGGCTACACCTTC